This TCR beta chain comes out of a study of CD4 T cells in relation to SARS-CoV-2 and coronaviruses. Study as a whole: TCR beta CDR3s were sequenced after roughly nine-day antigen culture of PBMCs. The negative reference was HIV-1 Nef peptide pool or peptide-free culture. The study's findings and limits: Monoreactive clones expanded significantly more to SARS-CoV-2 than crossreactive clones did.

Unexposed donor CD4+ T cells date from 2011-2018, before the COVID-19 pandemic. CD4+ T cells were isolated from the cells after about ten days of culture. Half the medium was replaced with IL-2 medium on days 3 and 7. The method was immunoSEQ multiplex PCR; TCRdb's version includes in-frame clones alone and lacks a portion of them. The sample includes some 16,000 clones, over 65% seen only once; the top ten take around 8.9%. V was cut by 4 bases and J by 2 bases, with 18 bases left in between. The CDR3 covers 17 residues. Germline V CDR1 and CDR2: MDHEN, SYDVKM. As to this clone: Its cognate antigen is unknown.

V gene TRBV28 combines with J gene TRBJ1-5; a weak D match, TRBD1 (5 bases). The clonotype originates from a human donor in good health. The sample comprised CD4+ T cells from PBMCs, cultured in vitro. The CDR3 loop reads CASSSGQGISGNQPQHF. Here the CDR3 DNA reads TGTGCCAGCAGTTCCGGGCAGGGTATCTCTGGCAATCAGCCCCAGCATTTT.